This T cell receptor (beta chain) was identified during a study of beta chain features in type 1 diabetes. Overall study context: There were 107,917,701 sorted cells examined across all samples. General study points: The naive, central memory and Treg TCRB repertoires showed an apparent similarity that was greater among patients than among healthy donors. Fewer junction insertions and more nucleotide deletions appeared in type 1 diabetes patients.

V shed 0 bases and J shed 7 bases, with 11 bases lying between them. CDR3 size: 14 residues. Germline V CDR1 and CDR2: SGHRS, YFSETQ. This clone was seen more than once but under ten times. Its target is unknown. Expressed TCRB transcripts were sequenced because the entire RNA isolate underwent reverse transcription. The assay was immunoSEQ multiplex PCR, and TCRdb's table has in-frame clones only and misses some. There are around 500,000 clones in the sample; more than 9.5% occur only once, and about 0.045% lies in the top ten. The sequencing input was naive CD4+ T cells from blood. This chain connects TRBV5-1 to TRBJ2-1; TRBD1 is a possible D gene (5 bases). The receptor was isolated from a woman under 30 in good health. The CDR3 region has the DNA TGCGCCAGCAGCTTGGCGGCAGGGCAAAATGAGCAGTTCTTC. Translation gives CASSLAAGQNEQFF. The full variable domain, in which reference TRBV5-1 and TRBJ2-1 provide the parts outside the CDR3, is KAGVTQTPRYLIKTRGQQVTLSCSPISGHRSVSWYQQTPGQGLQFLFEYFSETQRNKGNFPGRFSGRQFSNSRSEMNVSTLELGDSALYLCASSLAAGQNEQFFGPGTRLTVL.